These 13 T cell receptor beta chains share one sample of origin, sequenced in a study of shared clonotypes between healthy human individuals. Measured with immunoSEQ multiplex PCR; TCRdb has only the in-frame clones, and not every one. This table holds about 1 million clones, approximately 72% found once. Sequencing input: memory CD4+ T cells sorted from blood. The subset: CD45RA-negative fraction. These receptors were obtained from a man in his late teens or twenties in good health.

Remarks on this clone: Other DNA sequences in the sample encode the same CDR3. The chain joins TRBV2 to TRBJ1-3; TRBD1 is a possible D gene (6 bases). Trimming removed 6 bases at V and 0 bases at J, with 12 bases between. The CDR3 is 15 residues long. Germline V gene data show CDR1 as SNHLY and CDR2 as FYNNEI. This CDR3 is CASSERGGSGNTIYF. In nucleotides, the CDR3 is TGTGCCAGCAGCGAGAGGGGGGGCTCTGGAAACACCATATATTTT.

V and J are TRBV19 and TRBJ1-6; TRBD1 might be the D (5 bases). CDR1 is LNHDA and CDR2 is SQIVND in the germline V gene (reference sequence). This CDR3 comprises 16 residues. Between the trimmed V and J ends, which lost 4 bases and 10 bases, there was a span of 20 bases. CDR3 protein: CASSTIRDRIDSPLHF. The CDR3 DNA follows: TGTGCCAGTAGTACTATCCGGGACCGGATTGACTCACCCCTCCACTTT.

V gene TRBV13 combines with J gene TRBJ2-3; 8 positions match TRBD1. The CDR3 sequence is 16 residues long. Germline lookup yields CDR1 PRHDT and CDR2 FYEKMQ (reference sequence). V lost 0 bases to trimming and J lost 3 bases; unmatched junction nucleotides: 5. CDR3: CASSLGRQGRTDTQYF. DNA for the CDR3: TGTGCCAGCAGCTTAGGTCGACAGGGGAGGACAGATACGCAGTATTTT.

The chain is built from TRBV4-3 and TRBJ1-5; D is uncertain. CDR3 size: 13 residues. The germline V gene has CDR1 LGHNA and CDR2 YSLEER. V was cut by 0 bases and J by 5 bases, with 5 bases left in between. CDR3 DNA: TGCGCCAGCAGCCAAGAGGGCTATCAGCCCCAGCATTTT. Its translation is CASSQEGYQPQHF.

This chain connects TRBV10-2 to TRBJ1-4, with D possibly being TRBD1 (6 bases). Per the germline V gene, CDR1 is WSHSY and CDR2 is SAAADI. Trimming cost V 6 bases and J 8 bases, with 22 bases left between them. The CDR3 runs 16 residues. The CDR3 DNA is TGCGCCAGCAGGGATACTCTACCGGGACATGGGGAAAAACTGTTTTTT. Encoded protein: CASRDTLPGHGEKLFF.

V usage is TRBV2 and J usage is TRBJ1-1; 11 nucleotides match TRBD1. The V gene's germline CDR1 is SNHLY and CDR2 FYNNEI. This CDR3 has 14 amino acids. The V gene end was trimmed by 6 bases and the J gene end by 4 bases; junction bases not matched to a gene: 4. The CDR3 DNA sequence: TGTGCCAGCAGGGGGACAGGGGGTTTCACTGAAGCTTTCTTT. Translating it yields CASRGTGGFTEAFF.

Details on this clone: Other DNA sequences in this specimen translate into the identical CDR3. In DNA form, the CDR3 reads TGTGCCAGCAGCGACAGGGGGAACACTGAAGCTTTCTTT. Translation: CASSDRGNTEAFF. The chain recombines TRBV2 with TRBJ1-1, with 8 nucleotides matching TRBD1. Looked up from germline, CDR1 is SNHLY and CDR2 is FYNNEI. V dropped 6 bases and J dropped 1; count of bases not matched to a gene: 1. This CDR3 is 13 amino acids long.

The rearrangement uses TRBV6-5 and TRBJ1-3; D unclear. The V end was cut by 5 bases, the J end by 4 bases, with 12 bases between. Germline CDR1 and CDR2: MNHEY and SVGAGI. CDR3 length equals 14 residues. In nucleotides, the CDR3 is TGTGCCAGCAGTCCTGGATCACGGGGAAACACCATATATTTT. Residues: CASSPGSRGNTIYF.

The rearrangement joins TRBV29-1 to TRBJ1-2, with 9 positions matching TRBD1. Germline-derived CDR1 and CDR2 are SQVTM and ANQGSEA. This CDR3 spans 13 amino acids. The trim removed 5 bases at V and 6 bases at J, leaving 7 bases unmatched. DNA of the CDR3: TGCAGCGTTCAGCCAACAGGGGGCGATGGCTACACCTTC. Its translation is CSVQPTGGDGYTF.

The rearrangement uses TRBV9 and TRBJ2-1; tentative D call: TRBD2 (6 bases). Trimming took 4 bases from V and 0 from J, leaving 14 bases between them. The CDR3 has 16 amino acids. Per the germline V gene, CDR1 is SGDLS and CDR2 is YYNGEE. The CDR3 loop reads CASSSTASVSYNEQFF. The DNA for the CDR3 is TGTGCCAGCAGCTCAACCGCTAGCGTCTCCTACAATGAGCAGTTCTTC.

This clone has more than one count but fewer than ten. The V call is TRBV5-1, the J call TRBJ1-1; tentative D call: TRBD1 (5 bases). From germline, CDR1 is SGHRS and CDR2 YFSETQ. This CDR3 is 15 amino acids long. The V end lost 4 bases, the J end lost 3 bases, and 16 bases lay between the germline ends. CDR3 residues: CASSSRQPGDTEAFF. The CDR3 region has the DNA TGCGCCAGCAGCAGCCGACAGCCGGGTGACACTGAAGCTTTCTTT.

This sequence joins TRBV18 and TRBJ1-2, with D unclear. Germline lookup yields CDR1 KGHSH and CDR2 LQKENI. The CDR3 contains 14 residues. V was pared by 6 bases and J by 6 bases, with 17 bases between. The CDR3 protein is CASSLVMETDGYTF. CDR3 nucleotides: TGTGCCAGCTCCTTAGTGATGGAAACCGATGGCTACACCTTC. The full variable domain, completed using reference TRBV18 and TRBJ1-2, is NAGVMQNPRHLVRRRGQEARLRCSPMKGHSHVYWYRQLPEEGLKFMVYLQKENIIDESGMPKERFSAEFPKEGPSILRIQQVVRGDSAAYFCASSLVMETDGYTFGSGTRLTVV.

This clone has just a few counts. This sequence joins TRBV6-1 and TRBJ1-2; no clear D gene. The CDR3 is 9 residues long. From germline, CDR1 is MNHNS and CDR2 SASEGT. V lost 5 bases and J lost 8, with 3 bases in between. CDR3 DNA sequence: TGTGCCAGCAGTCCAGGCTACACCTTC. Its translation is CASSPGYTF.